This passage covers 29 T cell receptor beta chains from one sample sequenced in a study of identical twins. TCRdb itself ran the 5' RACE reads through MiXCR, one entry per CDR3 protein. The data show about 660,000 distinct CDR3 sequences, approximately 9% seen once. These same data were also listed under a study on yellow fever vaccine responses in identical twins.

Source material: PBMCs. Source of these receptors: a woman aged 18-29 years in good health.

V gene TRBV20-1 combines with J gene TRBJ2-3; D is unresolved. Trimming left V 6 bases short and J 2 bases short, with 12 bases between. Germline loops: CDR1 DFQATT, CDR2 SNEGSKA (reference sequence). This CDR3 has 13 amino acids. CDR3 bases: TGCAGTGCCCTCGGGTCTATCACAGATACGCAGTATTTT. Translating it yields CSALGSITDTQYF.

The chain employs TRBV20-1 and TRBJ2-7; D is unresolved. The germline V gene has CDR1 DFQATT and CDR2 SNEGSKA (reference sequence). The V gene lost 4 bases and the J gene lost 6 bases, with 19 bases spanning the gap. This CDR3 is built from 14 residues. The CDR3 spells CSATRPAFFSEQYF. For the CDR3, the DNA is TGCAGTGCTACTCGGCCAGCCTTCTTCTCCGAGCAGTACTTC.

The V call is TRBV20-1, the J call TRBJ2-2; no firm D call. The ends were cut back, 3 bases at V and 3 bases at J, with 8 bases in the middle. Germline V gene lookup returns CDR1 DFQATT and CDR2 SNEGSKA (reference sequence). CDR3 length: 13 amino acids. The CDR3 loop reads CSARSPDTGELFF. The DNA of the CDR3 is TGCAGTGCTAGGAGCCCCGACACCGGGGAGCTGTTTTTT.

The sample holds many counts of this clonotype. This chain links TRBV20-1 with TRBJ2-5; no definite D call. CDR1 is DFQATT and CDR2 is SNEGSKA in the germline V gene (reference sequence). V shed 2 bases and J shed 8 bases, with 6 bases lying between them. The CDR3 is 10 amino acids. The CDR3 DNA reads as TGCAGTGCTAGACTTGGTACCCAGTACTTC. Translation gives CSARLGTQYF.

The chain combines TRBV27 with TRBJ2-1, with TRBD2 matching over 14 bases. This CDR3 contains 15 residues. Germline V CDR1 and CDR2: MNHEY, SMNVEV (reference sequence). V dropped 5 bases and J dropped 8; count of bases not matched to a gene: 5. This CDR3 reads CASSIPGLAGDEQFF. CDR3 coding DNA: TGTGCCAGCAGTATACCGGGACTAGCGGGAGATGAGCAGTTCTTC.

The chain has TRBV12-3 or TRBV12-4 and TRBJ2-2, with TRBD1 identical over 7 bases. The V gene end was trimmed by 7 bases and the J gene end by 5 bases; junction bases not matched to a gene: 10. The CDR3 runs to 15 residues. Here the CDR3 DNA reads TGTGCCAGCACGCGAGAGACAGGGTTAACCGGGGAGCTGTTTTTT. As protein: CASTRETGLTGELFF.

In its sample, this clonotype was seen a few times. In DNA, the CDR3 is TGTGCCAGCAGCTTATCGCGGTCCGGGCATTCTAGGAACGAGCAGTACTTC. Protein: CASSLSRSGHSRNEQYF. The chain links TRBV7-9 to TRBJ2-7; D unresolved. The V end lost 2 bases, the J end lost 5 bases, and 22 bases lay between the germline ends. CDR1 SEHNR and CDR2 FQNEAQ come from the germline V gene (reference sequence). The CDR3 length is 17 residues.

In DNA, the CDR3 is TGCAGTGCTAGAGATAATAGGGGATTGGGGGGCTACACCTTC. Translation: CSARDNRGLGGYTF. This rearrangement joins TRBV20-1 to TRBJ1-2; D is possibly TRBD1 (5 bases). The CDR3 contains 14 residues. V was shortened by 0 bases and J by 8 bases, with 16 bases between the two germline ends. CDR1 and CDR2 from the germline V gene are DFQATT and SNEGSKA (reference sequence).

In its sample, this clonotype was seen many times. The junction does not match germline at one end; this may be a read error. This chain links TRBV27 with TRBJ1-6; possibly TRBD1 for D (6 bases). Germline V gene lookup returns CDR1 MNHEY and CDR2 SMNVEV (reference sequence). The CDR3 length is 17 residues. The CDR3 protein is CASSFLSRQVHNSALHF. The CDR3 DNA reads as TGTGCCAGCAGTTTCTTATCCAGACAGGTCCATAATTCAGCCCTCCACTTT.

This clonotype was counted at least ten times. The chain recombines TRBV7-9 with TRBJ2-1; D is unresolved. The V gene's germline CDR1 is SEHNR and CDR2 FQNEAQ (reference sequence). The ends were cut back, 1 base at V and 9 bases at J, with 7 bases in the middle. This CDR3 comprises 12 residues. As DNA, the CDR3 is TGTGCCAGCAGCTTAGGGCTAAGTGAGCAGTTCTTC. The encoded protein is CASSLGLSEQFF.

This clonotype was seen a handful of times. The chain couples TRBV20-1 to TRBJ2-7; the D is unclear. V lost 3 bases, J lost 2 bases, and 8 bases lay in between. The length of the CDR3 is 12 residues. Germline V gives CDR1 DFQATT, CDR2 SNEGSKA (reference sequence). The CDR3 loop reads CSASPPTYEQYF. The DNA for the CDR3 is TGCAGTGCTAGTCCGCCTACCTACGAGCAGTACTTC.

This clonotype was picked up a small number of times. The chain employs TRBV7-8 and TRBJ1-1; no clear D. The CDR3 is 19 amino acids. With 4 bases removed from V and 1 base from J, the gap between germline ends came to 25 bases. The V gene's germline CDR1 is SGHVS and CDR2 FQNEAQ. The chain's CDR3 is CASSWEHFPLRTGNTEAFF. The CDR3 nucleotides are TGTGCCAGCAGCTGGGAGCACTTCCCCCTGAGGACTGGGAACACTGAAGCTTTCTTT. Full variable domain (outside the CDR3, taken from reference TRBV7-8 and TRBJ1-1): GAGVSQSPRYKVAKRGQDVALRCDPISGHVSLFWYQQALGQGPEFLTYFQNEAQLDKSGLPSDRFFAERPEGSVSTLKIQRTQQEDSAVYLCASSWEHFPLRTGNTEAFFGQGTRLTVV.

The chain combines TRBV7-2 with TRBJ2-1, with D perhaps TRBD1 or TRBD2 (5 bases each). Trimming removed 5 bases at V and 10 bases at J, with 24 bases between. Per germline, CDR1 SGHTA and CDR2 FQGNSA. The CDR3 is 16 amino acids. The DNA for the CDR3 is TGTGCCAGCAGCCCTAAGATTGGTGGCGGGTGGGGGGAGCAGTTCTTC. Protein: CASSPKIGGGWGEQFF.

This clonotype appeared a few times. The V gene is TRBV7-2, the J gene TRBJ2-1; TRBD2 matches 10 bases. In germline, CDR1 is SGHTA, CDR2 FQGNSA. J was trimmed by 10 bases and V by 0 bases; bases with no gene match: 18. The CDR3 is made up of 19 amino acids. The chain's CDR3 is CASSLAAGGALAGTYEQFF. The CDR3 nucleotides are TGTGCCAGCAGCTTAGCTGCAGGGGGCGCACTAGCGGGGACATACGAGCAGTTCTTC. Full variable domain (remainder filled in from reference TRBV7-2 and TRBJ2-1): GAGVSQSPSNKVTEKGKDVELRCDPISGHTALYWYRQSLGQGLEFLIYFQGNSAPDKSGLPSDRFSAERTGGSVSTLTIQRTQQEDSAVYLCASSLAAGGALAGTYEQFFGPGTRLTVL.

The chain carries TRBV4-3 and TRBJ2-7; D perhaps matches TRBD1 (5 bases). There are 15 residues in the CDR3. Germline-derived CDR1 and CDR2 are LGHNA and YSLEER. The V and J ends lost 0 bases and 2 bases respectively, with 11 bases between them. The chain's CDR3 is CASSQDKDSPYEQYF. CDR3 DNA sequence: TGCGCCAGCAGCCAAGATAAAGACAGCCCCTACGAGCAGTACTTC.

This clonotype was recorded at least ten times. The chain recombines TRBV15 with TRBJ2-7, with D possibly TRBD2 on 6 matching bases. The germline V gene encodes CDR1 LNHNV and CDR2 YYDKDF (reference sequence). This CDR3 has 14 residues. The germline V and J ends were trimmed by 6 bases and 3 bases, with 15 bases remaining between them. This CDR3 reads CATSTGGSGYEQYF. The CDR3, as DNA: TGTGCCACCAGTACTGGGGGGTCAGGCTACGAGCAGTACTTC.

In this sample, this clonotype turned up many times. J is TRBJ2-1 and V is TRBV12-3 or TRBV12-4; TRBD1 or TRBD2 may be the D gene (7 bases each). Deletions cut 4 bases from V and 2 bases from J, with 12 bases between. This CDR3 has 15 residues. This CDR3 is CASSSGGQTYNEQFF. CDR3 nucleotides: TGTGCCAGCAGTTCGGGGGGACAGACCTACAATGAGCAGTTCTTC.

This clonotype has just a few counts. V is TRBV20-1 and J is TRBJ1-2, with D maybe TRBD1 (5 bases). Germline V CDR1 and CDR2: DFQATT, SNEGSKA (reference sequence). Trimming shortened V by 0 bases and J by 2 bases, and 16 bases separated the two germline ends. This CDR3 spans 16 amino acids. The chain's CDR3 is CSARDFDWQGNYGYTF. The CDR3 nucleotides read TGCAGTGCTAGAGATTTCGACTGGCAGGGAAACTATGGCTACACCTTC.

Many counts were recorded for this clonotype. The chain couples TRBV20-1 to TRBJ2-7; 8 bases align to TRBD1. This CDR3 region has 12 residues. Germline CDR1 is DFQATT and CDR2 is SNEGSKA (reference sequence). Trimming removed 6 bases from V and 1 base from J; junction bases left unmatched: 2. The CDR3 DNA is TGCAGTGCCCGGGACAGGTCCTACGAGCAGTACTTC. It translates to CSARDRSYEQYF.

This clonotype was counted many times. J is TRBJ2-7 and V is TRBV5-1, with D perhaps TRBD1 (5 bases). Germline V CDR1 and CDR2: SGHRS, YFSETQ. This CDR3 has 14 residues. V was shortened by 0 bases and J by 2 bases, with 9 bases between the two germline ends. The CDR3, as DNA: TGCGCCAGCAGCTTGGAGGGGTCGACCTACGAGCAGTACTTC. Translation gives CASSLEGSTYEQYF.

This chain uses TRBV7-2 with TRBJ1-1; 7 bases map to TRBD1. Looked up from germline, CDR1 is SGHTA and CDR2 is FQGNSA. V gave up 1 base and J gave up 10 bases; unmatched junction bases: 6. This CDR3 comprises 13 residues. The CDR3 loop reads CASSLDRGRVAFF. As DNA, the CDR3 is TGTGCCAGCAGCTTAGACAGGGGAAGAGTAGCTTTCTTT. The full variable domain, in which reference TRBV7-2 and TRBJ1-1 provide the parts outside the CDR3, is GAGVSQSPSNKVTEKGKDVELRCDPISGHTALYWYRQSLGQGLEFLIYFQGNSAPDKSGLPSDRFSAERTGGSVSTLTIQRTQQEDSAVYLCASSLDRGRVAFFGQGTRLTVV.

This clonotype has more than one count but fewer than ten. V is TRBV20-1 and J is TRBJ1-2; TRBD1 might be the D (5 bases). V was pared by 3 bases and J by 4 bases, with 18 bases between. Germline values: CDR1 DFQATT, CDR2 SNEGSKA (reference sequence). CDR3 size: 15 residues. The CDR3 is CSASGHGQRTYGYTF. DNA for the CDR3: TGCAGTGCTAGCGGACACGGGCAGAGAACCTATGGCTACACCTTC.

The rearrangement uses TRBV6-1 and TRBJ2-5; weak D call: TRBD1 (6 bases). Between the trimmed V and J ends, which lost 6 bases and 1 base, there was a span of 18 bases. CDR1 MNHNS and CDR2 SASEGT come from the germline V gene. The CDR3 is made up of 16 amino acids. In DNA, the CDR3 is TGTGCCAGCAGCCAAAATACCTACAGGGCCCAAGAGACCCAGTACTTC. Amino acid sequence: CASSQNTYRAQETQYF.

The chain is built from TRBV20-1 and TRBJ2-1; the match to TRBD2 covers 8 bases. Per the germline V gene, CDR1 is DFQATT and CDR2 is SNEGSKA (reference sequence). J was trimmed by 0 bases and V by 1 base; bases with no gene match: 5. CDR3 length: 16 residues. CDR3 protein: CSARAFAGGSYNEQFF. CDR3 DNA: TGCAGTGCTAGAGCCTTCGCGGGGGGCTCCTACAATGAGCAGTTCTTC.

The CDR3 DNA reads as TGTGCCAGCACTGCACAGGGGGCCAGCACAGATACGCAGTATTTT. It codes for CASTAQGASTDTQYF. The V gene is TRBV2, the J gene TRBJ2-3; 9 bases map to TRBD1. This CDR3 is 15 amino acids long. Per germline, CDR1 SNHLY and CDR2 FYNNEI. V dropped 7 bases and J dropped 0; count of bases not matched to a gene: 5.

This clonotype was recorded at least ten times. The CDR3 DNA sequence: TGTGCCATCAGTGGGACTCTGATTGATACGCAGTATTTT. The encoded protein is CAISGTLIDTQYF. This chain connects TRBV10-3 to TRBJ2-3; TRBD2 is a possible D gene (5 bases). The CDR3 loop spans 13 amino acids. Germline V gene lookup returns CDR1 ENHRY and CDR2 SYGVKD. Trimming pared 4 bases from V and 6 bases from J, leaving 11 bases between.

This clonotype was found a few times. V gene TRBV14 combines with J gene TRBJ2-3, with 8 bases identical to TRBD1. The length of the CDR3 is 16 residues. The ends lost 4 bases at V and 6 bases at J; junction bases unmatched: 12. The germline V gene has CDR1 SGHDN and CDR2 FVKESK. CDR3 region: CASSLLHAGGEDTQYF. The CDR3 DNA sequence: TGTGCCAGCAGCCTACTCCACGCAGGGGGCGAGGATACGCAGTATTTT. Complete variable domain (other parts from reference TRBV14 and TRBJ2-3): EAGVTQFPSHSVIEKGQTVTLRCDPISGHDNLYWYRRVMGKEIKFLLHFVKESKQDESGMPNNRFLAERTGGTYSTLKVQPAELEDSGVYFCASSLLHAGGEDTQYFGPGTRLTVL.

This clonotype occurred many times. This chain joins TRBV7-6 and TRBJ2-1; D gene uncertain. Trimming removed 1 base from V and 0 bases from J, with 7 bases in between. The germline V gene encodes CDR1 SGHVS and CDR2 FNYEAQ. The CDR3 totals 15 residues. The CDR3 region has the DNA TGTGCCAGCAGCTTAGGCCCGAGCTCCTACAATGAGCAGTTCTTC. The encoded protein is CASSLGPSSYNEQFF.

CDR3 DNA: TGTGCCTGGTCGGACATCACAGATACGCAGTATTTT. Its translation is CAWSDITDTQYF. The J gene is TRBJ2-3, the V gene TRBV30, with D maybe TRBD1 (5 bases). CDR1 GTSNPN and CDR2 SVGIG come from the germline V gene (reference sequence). Trimming pared 5 bases from V and 2 bases from J, leaving 8 bases between. CDR3 length: 12 amino acids.